The T cell receptor (beta chain) under discussion was sequenced for a study of CD8 T cells in ankylosing spondylitis. General study results and limits: Significant enrichment of disease-linked clones was reportedly seen in matched ankylosing spondylitis synovial fluid. Relatively rare in peripheral blood, disease-linked clones were also CD8+. Earlier studies detected some motif variants in reactive arthritis synovial fluid and blood. A motif in TCR beta, a set of about 8 highly homologous variants, appeared characteristic of ankylosing spondylitis blood.

This clonotype was picked up many times. Its antigen is as yet unknown. V gave up 4 bases and J gave up 3 bases; unmatched junction bases: 6. Germline V lookup: CDR1 SGHRS, CDR2 YFSETQ. This CDR3 spans 15 amino acids. Quantitative molecular-barcoded 5'-RACE generated the TCR beta libraries. From the 5' RACE reads, TCRdb called clonotypes with MiXCR, one entry per CDR3 protein. The sample consists of a few hundred thousand distinct CDR3 sequences, about 12% of them appearing once. This clonotype was sampled from a male donor with ankylosing spondylitis. J is TRBJ2-2 and V is TRBV5-1, with 7 bases that match TRBD2. Sequences were obtained from blood, either unsorted or a sorted T cell fraction (not recorded which). The CDR3 is CASSPPSGHTGELFF. For the CDR3, the DNA is TGCGCCAGCAGCCCTCCTAGCGGACACACCGGGGAGCTGTTTTTT.